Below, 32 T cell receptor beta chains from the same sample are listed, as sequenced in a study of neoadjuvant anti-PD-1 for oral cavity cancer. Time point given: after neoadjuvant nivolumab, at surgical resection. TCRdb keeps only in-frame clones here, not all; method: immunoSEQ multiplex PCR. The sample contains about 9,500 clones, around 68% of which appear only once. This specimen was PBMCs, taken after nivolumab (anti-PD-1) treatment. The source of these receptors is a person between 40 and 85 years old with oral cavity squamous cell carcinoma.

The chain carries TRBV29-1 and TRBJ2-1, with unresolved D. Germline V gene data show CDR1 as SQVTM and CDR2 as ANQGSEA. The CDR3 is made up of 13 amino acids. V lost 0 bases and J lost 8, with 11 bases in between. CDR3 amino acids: CSVEEKPNDEQFF. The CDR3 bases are TGCAGCGTTGAAGAAAAACCTAACGATGAGCAGTTCTTC.

CDR3 coding DNA: TGTGCCAGCAGTTTGGCCGGGTCCGCGGATGGCTACACCTTC. Residues: CASSLAGSADGYTF. J is TRBJ1-2 and V is TRBV27; D call uncertain. Trimming cost V 3 bases and J 6 bases, with 14 bases left between them. CDR3 length: 14 residues. Germline CDR1 MNHEY, CDR2 SMNVEV (reference sequence).

The CDR3 spells CAISESAVTGELFF. CDR3 in DNA: TGTGCCATCAGTGAGTCAGCAGTTACCGGGGAGCTGTTTTTT. This sequence joins TRBV10-3 and TRBJ2-2, with D unresolved. Germline values: CDR1 ENHRY, CDR2 SYGVKD. The CDR3 runs 14 residues. V dropped 0 bases and J dropped 5 bases, with 7 bases sitting between them.

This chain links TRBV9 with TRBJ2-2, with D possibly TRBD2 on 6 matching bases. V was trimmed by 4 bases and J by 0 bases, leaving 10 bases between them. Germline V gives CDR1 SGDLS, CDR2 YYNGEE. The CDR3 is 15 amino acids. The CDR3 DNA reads TGTGCCAGCAGCTTCGGACTAACGAACACCGGGGAGCTGTTTTTT. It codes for CASSFGLTNTGELFF.

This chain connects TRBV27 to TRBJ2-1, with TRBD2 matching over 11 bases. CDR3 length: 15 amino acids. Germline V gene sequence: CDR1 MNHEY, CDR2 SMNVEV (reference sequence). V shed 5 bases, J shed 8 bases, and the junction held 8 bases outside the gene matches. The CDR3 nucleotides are TGTGCCAGCAGTCCTTTCACTAGCGGGGGTCATGAGCAGTTCTTC. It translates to CASSPFTSGGHEQFF.

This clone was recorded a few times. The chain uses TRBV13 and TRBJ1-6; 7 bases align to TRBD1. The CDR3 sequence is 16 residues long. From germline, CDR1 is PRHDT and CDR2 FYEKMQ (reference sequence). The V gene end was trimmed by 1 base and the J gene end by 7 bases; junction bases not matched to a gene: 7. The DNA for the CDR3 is TGTGCCAGCAGCTTAGAGAGGGGGCGAAACAATTCACCCCTCCACTTT. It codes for CASSLERGRNNSPLHF.

The CDR3 nucleotides are TGCGCCAGCAGCCAAGGGTTGCGGGTGGGTTACGAGCAGTACTTC. It translates to CASSQGLRVGYEQYF. V and J are TRBV4-1 and TRBJ2-7; D perhaps matches TRBD2 (5 bases). Germline V gives CDR1 MGHRA, CDR2 YSYEKL. V was clipped by 1 base and J by 4 bases, with 14 bases between them. The CDR3 length is 15 residues.

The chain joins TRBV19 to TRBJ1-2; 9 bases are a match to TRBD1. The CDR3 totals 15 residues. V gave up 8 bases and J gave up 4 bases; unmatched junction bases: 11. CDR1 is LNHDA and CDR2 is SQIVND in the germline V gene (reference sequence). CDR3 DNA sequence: TGTGCCAGTCGGTTTGGACGACAGGGGGGCTATGGCTACACCTTC. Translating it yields CASRFGRQGGYGYTF.

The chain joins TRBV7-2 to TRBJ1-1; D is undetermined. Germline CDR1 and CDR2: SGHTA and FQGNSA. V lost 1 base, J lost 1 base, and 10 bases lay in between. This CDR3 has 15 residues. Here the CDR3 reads CASSLEAGPNTEAFF. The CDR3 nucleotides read TGTGCCAGCAGCTTAGAAGCGGGCCCGAACACTGAAGCTTTCTTT.

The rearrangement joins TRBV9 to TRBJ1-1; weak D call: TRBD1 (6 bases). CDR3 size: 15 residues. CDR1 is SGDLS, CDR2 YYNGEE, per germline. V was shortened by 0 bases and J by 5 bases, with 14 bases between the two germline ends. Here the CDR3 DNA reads TGTGCCAGCAGCGTAGGTGTCGGGAGGGGGACTGAAGCTTTCTTT. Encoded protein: CASSVGVGRGTEAFF.

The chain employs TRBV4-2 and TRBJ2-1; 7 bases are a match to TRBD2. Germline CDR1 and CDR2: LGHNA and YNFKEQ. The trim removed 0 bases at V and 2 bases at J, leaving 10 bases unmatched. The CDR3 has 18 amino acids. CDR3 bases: TGTGCCAGCAGCCAAGAGAGTGTCGGGGGAGGGACCTACAATGAGCAGTTCTTC. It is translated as CASSQESVGGGTYNEQFF.

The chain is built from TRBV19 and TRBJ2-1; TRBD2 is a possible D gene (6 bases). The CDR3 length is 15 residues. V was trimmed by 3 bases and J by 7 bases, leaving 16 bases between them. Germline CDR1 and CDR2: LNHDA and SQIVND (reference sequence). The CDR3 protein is CASSILRDNRNEQFF. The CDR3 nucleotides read TGTGCCAGTAGTATTCTGCGGGATAACCGGAATGAGCAGTTCTTC.

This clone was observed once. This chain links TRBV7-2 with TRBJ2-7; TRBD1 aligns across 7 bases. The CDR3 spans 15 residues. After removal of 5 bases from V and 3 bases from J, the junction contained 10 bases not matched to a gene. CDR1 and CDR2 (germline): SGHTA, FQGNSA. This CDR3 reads CASSTTGTVLYEQYF. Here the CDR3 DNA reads TGTGCCAGCAGCACCACCGGGACAGTCCTCTACGAGCAGTACTTC.

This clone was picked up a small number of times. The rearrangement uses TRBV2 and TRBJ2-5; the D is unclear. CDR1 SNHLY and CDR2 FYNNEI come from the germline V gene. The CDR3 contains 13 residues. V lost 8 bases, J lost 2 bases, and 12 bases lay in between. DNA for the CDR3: TGTGCCAGCGCGGCGATACCACAAGAGACCCAGTACTTC. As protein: CASAAIPQETQYF.

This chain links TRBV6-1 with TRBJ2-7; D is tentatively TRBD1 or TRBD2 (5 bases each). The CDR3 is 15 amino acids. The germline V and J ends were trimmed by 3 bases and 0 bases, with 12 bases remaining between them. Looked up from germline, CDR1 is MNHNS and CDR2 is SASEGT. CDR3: CASSEPRGASYEQYF. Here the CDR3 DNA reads TGTGCCAGCAGTGAGCCCAGAGGGGCCTCCTACGAGCAGTACTTC.

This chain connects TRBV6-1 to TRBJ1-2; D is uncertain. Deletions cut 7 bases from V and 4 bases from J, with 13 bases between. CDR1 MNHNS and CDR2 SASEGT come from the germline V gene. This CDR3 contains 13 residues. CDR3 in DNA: TGTGCCAGCATGAAGGACCCTTTCTATGGCTACACCTTC. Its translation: CASMKDPFYGYTF.

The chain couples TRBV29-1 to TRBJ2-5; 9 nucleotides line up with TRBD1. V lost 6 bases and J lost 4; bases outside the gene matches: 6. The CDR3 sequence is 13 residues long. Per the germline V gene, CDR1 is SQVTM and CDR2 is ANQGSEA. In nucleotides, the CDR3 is TGCAGCGTACGGACAGGGGAAGGAGAGACCCAGTACTTC. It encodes CSVRTGEGETQYF. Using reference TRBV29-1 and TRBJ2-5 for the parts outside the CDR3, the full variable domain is SAVISQKPSRDICQRGTSLTIQCQVDSQVTMMFWYRQQPGQSLTLIATANQGSEATYESGFVIDKFPISRPNLTFSTLTVSNMSPEDSSIYLCSVRTGEGETQYFGPGTRLLVL.

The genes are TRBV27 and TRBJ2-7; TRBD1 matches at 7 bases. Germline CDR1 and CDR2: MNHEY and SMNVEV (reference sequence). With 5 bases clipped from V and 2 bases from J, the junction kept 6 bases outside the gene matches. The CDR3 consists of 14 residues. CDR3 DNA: TGTGCCAGCAGTCCCCAGACAGGGCCCTACGAGCAGTACTTC. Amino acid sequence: CASSPQTGPYEQYF.

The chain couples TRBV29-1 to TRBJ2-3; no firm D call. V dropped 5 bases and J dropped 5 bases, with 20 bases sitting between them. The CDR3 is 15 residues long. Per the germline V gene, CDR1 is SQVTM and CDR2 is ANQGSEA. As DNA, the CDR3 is TGCAGCGTTCTAGGCCTAGACCCGCTGGTAGATACGCAGTATTTT. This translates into CSVLGLDPLVDTQYF.

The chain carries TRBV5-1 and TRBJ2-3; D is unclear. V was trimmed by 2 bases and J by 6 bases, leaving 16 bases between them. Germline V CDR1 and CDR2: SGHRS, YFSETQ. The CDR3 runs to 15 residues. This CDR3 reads CASSFGGRSPDTQYF. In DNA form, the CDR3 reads TGCGCCAGCAGCTTTGGCGGTCGAAGTCCCGATACGCAGTATTTT.

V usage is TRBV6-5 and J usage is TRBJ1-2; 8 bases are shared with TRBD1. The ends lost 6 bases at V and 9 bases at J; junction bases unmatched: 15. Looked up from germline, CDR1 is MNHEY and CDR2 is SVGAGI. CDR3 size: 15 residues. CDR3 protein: CASRSIRDRLLSYTF. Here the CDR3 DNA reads TGTGCCAGCAGGTCTATCCGGGACAGGCTATTGAGCTACACCTTC.

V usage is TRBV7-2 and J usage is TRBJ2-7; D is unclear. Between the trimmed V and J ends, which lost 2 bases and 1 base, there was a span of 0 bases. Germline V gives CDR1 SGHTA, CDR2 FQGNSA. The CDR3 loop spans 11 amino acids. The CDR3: CASSLSYEQYF. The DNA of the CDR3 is TGTGCCAGCAGCTTATCCTACGAGCAGTACTTC.

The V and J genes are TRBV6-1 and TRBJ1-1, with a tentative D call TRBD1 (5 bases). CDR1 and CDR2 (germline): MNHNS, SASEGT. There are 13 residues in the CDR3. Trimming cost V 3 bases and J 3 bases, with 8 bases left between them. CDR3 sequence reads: CASSDEGHTEAFF. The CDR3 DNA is TGTGCCAGCAGTGACGAGGGGCACACTGAAGCTTTCTTT.

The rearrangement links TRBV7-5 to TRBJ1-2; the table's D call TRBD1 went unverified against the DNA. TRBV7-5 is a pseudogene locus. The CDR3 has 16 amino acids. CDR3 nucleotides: TGTGCCAGAAGCTTTTTTCCGGGACAGGGTTTGTTGGGCTACACCTTC. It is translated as CARSFFPGQGLLGYTF.

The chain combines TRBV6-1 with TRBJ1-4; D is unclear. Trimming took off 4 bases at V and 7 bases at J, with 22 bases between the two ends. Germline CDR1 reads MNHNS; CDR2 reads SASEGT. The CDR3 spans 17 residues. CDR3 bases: TGTGCCAGCAGTGGGGGAGGAAGGGCAGGATTCGGTGAAAAACTGTTTTTT. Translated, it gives CASSGGGRAGFGEKLFF.

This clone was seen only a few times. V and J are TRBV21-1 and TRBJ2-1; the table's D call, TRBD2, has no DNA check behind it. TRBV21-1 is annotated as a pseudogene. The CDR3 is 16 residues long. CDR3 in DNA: TGTGCCAGCAGCAAGAGGGTAGCGGGAACTTACAATGAGCAGTTCTTC. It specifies CASSKRVAGTYNEQFF.

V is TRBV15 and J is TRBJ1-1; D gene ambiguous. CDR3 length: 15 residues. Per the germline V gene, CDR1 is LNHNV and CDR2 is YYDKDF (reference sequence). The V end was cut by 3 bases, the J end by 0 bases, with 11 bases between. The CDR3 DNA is TGTGCCACCAGCAGTCCCCTTTCTTTGAACACTGAAGCTTTCTTT. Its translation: CATSSPLSLNTEAFF. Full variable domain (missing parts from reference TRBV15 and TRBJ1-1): DAMVIQNPRYQVTQFGKPVTLSCSQTLNHNVMYWYQQKSSQAPKLLFHYYDKDFNNEADTPDNFQSRRPNTSFCFLDIRSPGLGDTAMYLCATSSPLSLNTEAFFGQGTRLTVV.

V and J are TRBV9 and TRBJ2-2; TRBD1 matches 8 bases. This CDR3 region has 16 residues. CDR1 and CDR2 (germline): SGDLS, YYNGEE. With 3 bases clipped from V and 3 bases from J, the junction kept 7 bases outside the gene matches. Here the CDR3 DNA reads TGTGCCAGCAGCGCACCAGGGGGCGCTTACACCGGGGAGCTGTTTTTT. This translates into CASSAPGGAYTGELFF.

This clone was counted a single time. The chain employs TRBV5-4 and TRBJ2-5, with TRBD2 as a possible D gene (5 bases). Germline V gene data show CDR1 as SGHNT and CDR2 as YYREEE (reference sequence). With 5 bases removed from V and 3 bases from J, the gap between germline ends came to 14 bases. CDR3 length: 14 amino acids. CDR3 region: CASRSEQAEETQYF. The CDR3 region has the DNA TGTGCCAGCAGATCCGAGCAAGCGGAAGAGACCCAGTACTTC.

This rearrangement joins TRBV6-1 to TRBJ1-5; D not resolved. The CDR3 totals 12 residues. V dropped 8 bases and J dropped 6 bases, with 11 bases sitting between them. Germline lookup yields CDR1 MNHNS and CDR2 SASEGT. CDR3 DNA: TGTGCCAGCGGAAGACGGGGTCAGCCCCAGCATTTT. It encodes CASGRRGQPQHF.

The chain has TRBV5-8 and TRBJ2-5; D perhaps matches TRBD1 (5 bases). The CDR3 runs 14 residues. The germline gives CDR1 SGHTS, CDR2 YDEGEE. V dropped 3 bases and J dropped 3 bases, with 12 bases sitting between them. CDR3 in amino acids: CASSSLQGEETQYF. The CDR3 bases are TGTGCCAGCAGCTCCCTTCAAGGGGAAGAGACCCAGTACTTC.

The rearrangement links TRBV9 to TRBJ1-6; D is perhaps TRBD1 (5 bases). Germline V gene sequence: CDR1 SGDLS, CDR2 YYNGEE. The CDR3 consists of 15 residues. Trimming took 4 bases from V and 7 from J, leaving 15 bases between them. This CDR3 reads CASSRGSGQNSPLHF. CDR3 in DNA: TGTGCCAGCAGCCGGGGGAGCGGGCAGAATTCACCCCTCCACTTT.